A selection of T cell receptor beta chains follows, all from one sample in a study of sequential checkpoint blockade in melanoma. The data were produced by immunoSEQ multiplex PCR, yet TCRdb's version contains in-frame clones alone and is incomplete. The repertoire includes over 8,500 clones, 45% to 60% of them detected once, and about 39% sits in the top ten. The material was CD8+ T cells sorted from blood (inferred from file names), obtained from a patient given nivolumab and ipilimumab in sequence. The origin of the receptors is a human donor with melanoma. The CDR3 runs from the conserved cysteine through the conserved F or W. A D gene is named only where the DNA matches it firmly. The size entry is marked missing in some rows and otherwise reads once, few, many or a size class.

TRBV5-5	NA	TRBJ1-3	TRBD1	TGTGCCAGCAGCTTGGACACAGGGGGCAGTGGAAACACCATATATTTT	CASSLDTGGSGNTIYF
TRBV9	medium-sized	TRBJ1-6	TRBD1	TGTGCCAGCGGAGAACCCCCCGGGACAGGGGATAATTCACCCCTCCACTTT	CASGEPPGTGDNSPLHF
TRBV2	NA	TRBJ2-7	NA	TGTGCCCGCGGGGGCAGAGCCTACGAGCAGTACTTC	CARGGRAYEQYF
TRBV7-9	few	TRBJ2-7	NA	TGTGCCAGCAGCCAAGAGGGGGGGGAAGGCTACGAGCAGTACTTC	CASSQEGGEGYEQYF
TRBV28	few	TRBJ2-7	TRBD2	TGTGCCAGCAGTGGGGGGGCCTACGAGCAGTACTTC	CASSGGAYEQYF
TRBV9	NA	TRBJ1-2	NA	TGTGCCAGCAGCGGTAGTGGGGCCCCGGGACTCTATGGCTACACCTTC	CASSGSGAPGLYGYTF
TRBV28	NA	TRBJ2-3	TRBD2	TGTGCCAGCAGTTTACTAACGGGACTAGCCATGGGGGATACGCAGTATTTT	CASSLLTGLAMGDTQYF
TRBV4-1	few	TRBJ1-2	NA	TGCGCCAGCAGCCAAGACGTAACAGGGAACTATGGCTACACCTTC	CASSQDVTGNYGYTF
TRBV29-1	few	TRBJ2-5	NA	TGCAGCGTTGAGTTAGGCCTAGTCCATCGAGAGACCCAGTACTTC	CSVELGLVHRETQYF
TRBV7-8	NA	TRBJ2-5	TRBD2	TGTGCCAGCAGCACACTAGCGGGGCCCCGAGAGACCCAGTACTTC	CASSTLAGPRETQYF
TRBV5-1	NA	TRBJ2-7	TRBD1	TGCGCCAGCAGCTTTGGGACAGGGGCGGGGTACGAGCAGTACTTC	CASSFGTGAGYEQYF
TRBV18	NA	TRBJ2-7	NA	TGTGCCAGCTCACCACCTTCATACGAGCAGTACTTC	CASSPPSYEQYF
TRBV19	few	TRBJ2-6	NA	TGTGCCAGTAGTATGTGGAGGCCCAACGTCCTGACTTTC	CASSMWRPNVLTF
TRBV7-3	NA	TRBJ2-3	TRBD2	TGTGCCAGCAGCGATGGGACTAGCGGGGGGAAGGGGGCGGATACGCAGTATTTT	CASSDGTSGGKGADTQYF
TRBV9	NA	TRBJ2-3	TRBD2	TGTGCCAGCAGTCATAGCGGGAGAGGGGGCACAGATACGCAGTATTTT	CASSHSGRGGTDTQYF
TRBV27	few	TRBJ2-7	TRBD2	TGTGCCAGCAGCCCCGCAGCGGGGGGGCCAGACGAGCAGTACTTC	CASSPAAGGPDEQYF
TRBV29-1	NA	TRBJ2-1	TRBD2	TGCAGCGTGGAGGGACTAGCGGGAAAGGGGGGGTTATACAATGAGCAGTTCTTC	CSVEGLAGKGGLYNEQFF
TRBV5-6	NA	TRBJ2-2	NA	TGTGCCAGCAGCAGATCCCGGACATCGGTCACCGGGGAGCTGTTTTTT	CASSRSRTSVTGELFF
TRBV6-5	NA	TRBJ1-5	NA	TGTGCCAGCAATACGGGTGATAGCAATCAGCCCCAGCATTTT	CASNTGDSNQPQHF
TRBV5-1	NA	TRBJ2-7	TRBD1	TGCGCCAGCAGTACTGGACAGGGGTCCTACGAGCAGTACTTC	CASSTGQGSYEQYF
TRBV6-5	once	TRBJ1-1	NA	TGTGCCAGCAGTTACTCCCGCACTGAAGCTTTCTTT	CASSYSRTEAFF
TRBV7-7	NA	TRBJ2-2	NA	TGTGCCAGCAGCCCCGTCCAGGGAAACACCGGGGAGCTGTTTTTT	CASSPVQGNTGELFF
TRBV6-5	NA	TRBJ2-1	NA	TGTGCCAGCAGTGAGGGGCAGGGGAGCAATGAGCAGTTCTTC	CASSEGQGSNEQFF
TRBV4-2	few	TRBJ2-7	NA	TGTGCCAGCAGCCAAGAAGGAGACTACTCCTACGAGCAGTACTTC	CASSQEGDYSYEQYF
TRBV5-1	NA	TRBJ1-1	NA	TGCGCCAGCAGCTTGGATACACCCTTGGACACTGAAGCTTTCTTT	CASSLDTPLDTEAFF
TRBV28	NA	TRBJ1-1	TRBD1	TGTGCCAGCAGTTCGACAGGGATGGGGACTGAAGCTTTCTTT	CASSSTGMGTEAFF
TRBV4-1	NA	TRBJ2-7	TRBD1	TGCGCCAGCAGCCAGGGCGGGGACAGGGTCTCCTACGAGCAGTACTTC	CASSQGGDRVSYEQYF
TRBV14	few	TRBJ2-7	NA	TGTGCCAGCAGCCAATTGGACGCGGGCGGGCGGTACGAGCAGTACTTC	CASSQLDAGGRYEQYF
TRBV21-1	NA	TRBJ2-1	NA	TGTGCCAGCAGCTTAATTGGGGAGAGCTCCTACAATGAGCAGTTCTTC	CASSLIGESSYNEQFF
TRBV27	once	TRBJ1-1	TRBD1	TGTGCCAGCAGTTGGGGGACAGAGAACACTGAAGCTTTCTTT	CASSWGTENTEAFF
TRBV4-3	NA	TRBJ1-4	NA	TGCGCCAGCAGCCAAGATCGGGAGGGGGGAAAACTGTTTTTT	CASSQDREGGKLFF
TRBV4-3	few	TRBJ1-1	NA	TGCGCCAGCAGCCAAGATTCGGGGGGGAACACTGAAGCTTTCTTT	CASSQDSGGNTEAFF
TRBV10-1	NA	TRBJ2-6	TRBD2	TGCGCCAGCAGTGATCTACGGGGGGGCTACGCGGCCAACGTCCTGACTTTC	CASSDLRGGYAANVLTF
TRBV10-3	few	TRBJ2-7	TRBD1	TGTGCCATCAGTGAGGACAGGGGCGACGAGCAGTACTTC	CAISEDRGDEQYF
TRBV19	few	TRBJ2-7	TRBD1	TGTGCCAGTAGTATCTTGACAGGGGGCGAGCAGTACTTC	CASSILTGGEQYF
TRBV4-3	NA	TRBJ2-7	NA	TGCGCCAGCAGCCAAGTAGACAGGAACTCCTACGAGCAGTACTTC	CASSQVDRNSYEQYF
TRBV28	NA	TRBJ1-2	NA	TGTGCCAGCAGTTCATACGACGAGACAAACTATGGCTACACCTTC	CASSSYDETNYGYTF
TRBV11-2	few	TRBJ2-1	TRBD1	TGTGCCAGCAGCTCGGGACAGACTTTTGTAGGGTTCTTC	CASSSGQTFVGFF
TRBV27	NA	TRBJ2-7	NA	TGTGCCAGCAGTTTAAGGGGGGGTGGTCCTCTCGAGCAGTACTTC	CASSLRGGGPLEQYF
TRBV11-2	NA	TRBJ2-1	TRBD2	TGTGCCAGCAGCCCATCGACTAGCGGGAACAAAAGGGATGAGCAGTTCTTC	CASSPSTSGNKRDEQFF
TRBV7-2	NA	TRBJ2-3	TRBD2	TGTGCCAGCAGCTTGGTGACTAGCGGGGCCACAGATACGCAGTATTTT	CASSLVTSGATDTQYF
TRBV4-3	NA	TRBJ2-7	TRBD2	TGCGCCAGCAGCCTGACTAGCGGGACTAGGGTGCAGTACTTC	CASSLTSGTRVQYF
TRBV19	NA	TRBJ2-1	NA	TGTGCCAGTAGTTTCCGGGACTCCTCCTACAATGAGCAGTTCTTC	CASSFRDSSYNEQFF
TRBV7-3	NA	TRBJ2-5	TRBD2	TGTGCCAGCAGCTCGGGACTAGCGGGAAGACAAGAGACCCAGTACTTC	CASSSGLAGRQETQYF
TRBV5-1	few	TRBJ1-2	TRBD1	TGCGCCAGCAGCCGGACAGGGGGCGATGGCTACACCTTC	CASSRTGGDGYTF
TRBV9	once	TRBJ2-3	NA	TGTGCCAGCAGACCCCAGAGCACAGATACGCAGTATTTT	CASRPQSTDTQYF
TRBV5-5	NA	TRBJ2-7	NA	TGTGCCAGCAGCCAAGAGGGGGGGGAAGGCTACGAGCAGTACTTC	CASSQEGGEGYEQYF
TRBV6-4	NA	TRBJ2-3	NA	TGTGCCAGCAGTGACTCGGTGGGCGCCAGCACAGATACGCAGTATTTT	CASSDSVGASTDTQYF
TRBV27	NA	TRBJ1-4	NA	TGTGCCAGCAGTTTATCGGGCGGGCTTGCAACTAATGAAAAACTGTTTTTT	CASSLSGGLATNEKLFF
TRBV5-6	NA	TRBJ1-2	NA	TGTGCCAGCAGCCAAGACAGGAACTATGGCTACACCTTC	CASSQDRNYGYTF
TRBV6-6	few	TRBJ1-4	NA	TGTGCCAGCAGTTACTCGACGGGGGGAAAACTGTTTTTT	CASSYSTGGKLFF
TRBV4-1	NA	TRBJ1-1	NA	TGCGCCAGCAGCCAAGAGGGGGGGAGTACTAACACTGAAGCTTTCTTT	CASSQEGGSTNTEAFF
TRBV4-1	once	TRBJ1-2	NA	TGCGCCAGCAGCCCTCGCGTGACAGCAAGTAACTATGGCTACACCTTC	CASSPRVTASNYGYTF